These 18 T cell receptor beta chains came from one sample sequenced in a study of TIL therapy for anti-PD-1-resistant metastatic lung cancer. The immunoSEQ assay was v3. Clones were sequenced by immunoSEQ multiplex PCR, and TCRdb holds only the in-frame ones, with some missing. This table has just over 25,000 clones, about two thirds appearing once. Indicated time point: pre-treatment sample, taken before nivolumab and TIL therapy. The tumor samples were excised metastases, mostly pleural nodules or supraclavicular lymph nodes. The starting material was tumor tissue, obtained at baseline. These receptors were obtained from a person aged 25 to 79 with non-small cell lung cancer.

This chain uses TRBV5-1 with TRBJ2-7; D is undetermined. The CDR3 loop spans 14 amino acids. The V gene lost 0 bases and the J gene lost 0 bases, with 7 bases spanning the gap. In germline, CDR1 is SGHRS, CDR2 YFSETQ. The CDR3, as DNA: TGCGCCAGCAGCTTGGGAAGGTTCTCCTACGAGCAGTACTTC. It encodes CASSLGRFSYEQYF. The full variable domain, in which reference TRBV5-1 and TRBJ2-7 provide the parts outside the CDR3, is KAGVTQTPRYLIKTRGQQVTLSCSPISGHRSVSWYQQTPGQGLQFLFEYFSETQRNKGNFPGRFSGRQFSNSRSEMNVSTLELGDSALYLCASSLGRFSYEQYFGPGTRLTVT.

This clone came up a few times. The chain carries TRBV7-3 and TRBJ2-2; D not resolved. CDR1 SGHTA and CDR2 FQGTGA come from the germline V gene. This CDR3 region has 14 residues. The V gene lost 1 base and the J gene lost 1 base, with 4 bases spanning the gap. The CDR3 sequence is CASSLNRNTGELFF. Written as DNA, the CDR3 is TGTGCCAGCAGCTTAAACAGGAACACCGGGGAGCTGTTTTTT.

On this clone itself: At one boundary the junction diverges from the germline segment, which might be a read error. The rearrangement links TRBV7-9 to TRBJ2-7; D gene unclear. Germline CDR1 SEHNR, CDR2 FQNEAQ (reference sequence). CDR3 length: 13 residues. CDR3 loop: CASSLVPTTEPYF. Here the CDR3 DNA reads TGTGCCAGCAGCTTAGTTCCCACCACAGAGCCGTACTTC.

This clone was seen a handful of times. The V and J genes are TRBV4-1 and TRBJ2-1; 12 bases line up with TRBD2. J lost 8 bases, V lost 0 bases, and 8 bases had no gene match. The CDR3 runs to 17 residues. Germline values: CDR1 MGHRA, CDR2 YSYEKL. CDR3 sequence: CASSQDRLAGDGDEQFF. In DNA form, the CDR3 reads TGCGCCAGCAGCCAAGACCGACTAGCGGGGGATGGGGATGAGCAGTTCTTC.

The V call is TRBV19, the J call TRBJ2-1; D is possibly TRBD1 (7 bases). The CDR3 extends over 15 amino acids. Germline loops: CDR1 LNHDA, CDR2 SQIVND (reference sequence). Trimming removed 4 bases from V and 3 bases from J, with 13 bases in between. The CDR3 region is CASSTDREVYNEQFF. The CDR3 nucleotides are TGTGCCAGTAGTACCGACAGGGAGGTCTACAATGAGCAGTTCTTC.

The chain's CDR3 is CATSIPGQGDEKLFF. In nucleotides, the CDR3 is TGTGCCACCAGCATTCCGGGACAGGGAGATGAAAAACTGTTTTTT. The chain recombines TRBV15 with TRBJ1-4; 9 bases fit TRBD1. The germline CDR1 and CDR2 sequences are LNHNV and YYDKDF (reference sequence). The ends lost 4 bases at V and 6 bases at J; junction bases unmatched: 6. The CDR3 extends over 15 amino acids.

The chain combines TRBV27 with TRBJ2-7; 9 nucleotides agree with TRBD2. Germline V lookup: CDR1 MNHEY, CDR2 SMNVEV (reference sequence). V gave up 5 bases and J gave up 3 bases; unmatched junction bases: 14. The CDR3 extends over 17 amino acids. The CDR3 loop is CASSPSAGASGDYEQYF. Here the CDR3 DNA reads TGTGCCAGCAGTCCATCGGCCGGGGCTAGCGGGGACTACGAGCAGTACTTC.

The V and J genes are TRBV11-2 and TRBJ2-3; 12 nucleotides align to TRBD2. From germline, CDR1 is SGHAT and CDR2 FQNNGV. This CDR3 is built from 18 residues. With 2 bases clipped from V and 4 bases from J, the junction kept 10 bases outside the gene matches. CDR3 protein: CASSLWTSGAFRADTQYF. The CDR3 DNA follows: TGTGCCAGCAGCTTATGGACTAGCGGGGCGTTTCGGGCAGATACGCAGTATTTT.

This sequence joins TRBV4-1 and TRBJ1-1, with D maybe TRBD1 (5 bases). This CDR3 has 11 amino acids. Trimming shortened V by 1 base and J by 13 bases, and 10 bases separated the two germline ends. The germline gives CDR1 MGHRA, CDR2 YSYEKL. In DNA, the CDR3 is TGCGCCAGCAGCCAAGGGACTCAGGGTTTCTTT. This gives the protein CASSQGTQGFF.

The CDR3 DNA reads as TGCGCCAGCAGCTTGGAGGGACTAACCTACAATGAGCAGTTCTTC. Its protein product is CASSLEGLTYNEQFF. V is TRBV5-1 and J is TRBJ2-1; 7 bases match TRBD2. This CDR3 is built from 15 residues. The V segment lost 0 bases and the J segment 2 bases; nucleotides outside the gene matches: 2. Germline V gene lookup returns CDR1 SGHRS and CDR2 YFSETQ.

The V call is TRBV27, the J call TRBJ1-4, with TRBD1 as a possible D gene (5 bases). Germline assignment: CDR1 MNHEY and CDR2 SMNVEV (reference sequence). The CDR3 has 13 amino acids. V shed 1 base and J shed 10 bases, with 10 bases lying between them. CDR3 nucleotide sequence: TGTGCCAGCAGTTTATGGGGCGGGAGAAAACTGTTTTTT. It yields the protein CASSLWGGRKLFF.

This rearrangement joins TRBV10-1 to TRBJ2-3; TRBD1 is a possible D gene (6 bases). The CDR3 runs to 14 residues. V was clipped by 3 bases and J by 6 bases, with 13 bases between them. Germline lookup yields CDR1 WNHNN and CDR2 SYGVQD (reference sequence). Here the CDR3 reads CASSDRGIRDTQYF. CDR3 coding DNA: TGCGCCAGCAGTGACAGGGGTATACGGGATACGCAGTATTTT.

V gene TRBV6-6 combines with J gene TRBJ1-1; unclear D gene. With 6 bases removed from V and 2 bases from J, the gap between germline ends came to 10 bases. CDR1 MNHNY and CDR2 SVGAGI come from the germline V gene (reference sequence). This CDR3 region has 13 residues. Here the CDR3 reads CASRYQLNTEAFF. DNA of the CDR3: TGTGCCAGCAGATACCAATTAAACACTGAAGCTTTCTTT.

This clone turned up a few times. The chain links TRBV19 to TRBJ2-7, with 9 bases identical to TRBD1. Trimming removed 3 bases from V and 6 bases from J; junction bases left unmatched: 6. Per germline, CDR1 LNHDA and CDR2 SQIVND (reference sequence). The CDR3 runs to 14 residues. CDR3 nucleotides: TGTGCCAGTAGTATCCCGGGACAGGGAGTCGAGCAGTACTTC. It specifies CASSIPGQGVEQYF.

CDR3 DNA: TGTGCCAGCAGCCACGAGGGGTCCTACAATGAGCAGTTCTTC. It is translated as CASSHEGSYNEQFF. This sequence joins TRBV6-5 and TRBJ2-1; D is tentatively TRBD1 or TRBD2 (5 bases each). V dropped 6 bases and J dropped 1 base, with 10 bases sitting between them. Germline-derived CDR1 and CDR2 are MNHEY and SVGAGI. The CDR3 consists of 14 residues.

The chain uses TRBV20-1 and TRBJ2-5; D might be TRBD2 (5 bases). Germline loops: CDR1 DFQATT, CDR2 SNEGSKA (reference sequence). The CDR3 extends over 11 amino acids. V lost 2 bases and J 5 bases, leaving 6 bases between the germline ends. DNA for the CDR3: TGCAGTGCTAGATCGGGGGAGACCCAGTACTTC. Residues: CSARSGETQYF.

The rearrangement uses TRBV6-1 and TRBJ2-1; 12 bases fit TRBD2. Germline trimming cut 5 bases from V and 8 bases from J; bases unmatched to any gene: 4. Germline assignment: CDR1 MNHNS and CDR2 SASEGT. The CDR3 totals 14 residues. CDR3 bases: TGTGCCAGCAGTTCTAGCGGGGGGGCCGATGAGCAGTTCTTC. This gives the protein CASSSSGGADEQFF.

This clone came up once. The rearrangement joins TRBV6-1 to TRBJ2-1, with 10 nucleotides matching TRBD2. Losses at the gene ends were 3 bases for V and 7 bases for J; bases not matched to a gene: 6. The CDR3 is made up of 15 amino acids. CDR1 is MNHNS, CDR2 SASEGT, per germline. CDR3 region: CASSEEAGGGNEQFF. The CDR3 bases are TGTGCCAGCAGTGAGGAAGCGGGGGGGGGTAATGAGCAGTTCTTC.